These 9 T cell receptor beta chains were sequenced from one sample in a study of T-cell reconstitution after alpha-beta-depleted transplantation in children. During its preparation, the TCRbeta library received unique molecular identifiers. MiXCR, run by TCRdb on the PCR reads, gives a single entry per CDR3 protein. The table records 190,000 or so distinct CDR3 sequences, roughly 6.5% of them present only once. Sequencing used PBMCs, obtained before TCRalphabeta/CD19-depleted stem cell transplant. The receptor set was obtained from a girl under three years old with combined immunodeficiency, due to receive a stem cell transplant.

This clonotype was found many times. This chain connects TRBV5-5 to TRBJ1-5; perhaps TRBD1 as D (5 bases). V gave up 6 bases and J gave up 1 base, with 17 bases separating them. CDR1 and CDR2 from the germline V gene are SGHKS and YYEKEE (reference sequence). This CDR3 is 16 amino acids long. In DNA form, the CDR3 reads TGTGCCAGCACCCCTCTGGGCCCAGGGAGCAATCAGCCCCAGCATTTT. Residues: CASTPLGPGSNQPQHF.

This clonotype was counted many times. This sequence joins TRBV20-1 and TRBJ2-7; 10 positions agree with TRBD2. The germline V gene encodes CDR1 DFQATT and CDR2 SNEGSKA (reference sequence). This CDR3 is built from 15 residues. Losses at the gene ends were 3 bases for V and 1 base for J; bases not matched to a gene: 6. CDR3 DNA: TGCAGTGCTAGTCGAGCGGGAGGGCGGTCCTACGAGCAGTACTTC. Translated: CSASRAGGRSYEQYF.

This clonotype was recorded at least ten times. This chain joins TRBV3-1 and TRBJ2-1, with D unclear. The V and J ends lost 2 bases and 0 bases respectively, with 8 bases between them. The V gene's germline CDR1 is LGHDT and CDR2 YNNKEL (reference sequence). This CDR3 region has 15 residues. DNA for the CDR3: TGTGCCAGCAGCCAAAGCGTTAGCTCCTACAATGAGCAGTTCTTC. It codes for CASSQSVSSYNEQFF.

This clonotype was counted many times. J is TRBJ2-2 and V is TRBV7-2; 10 bases match TRBD2. Per germline, CDR1 SGHTA and CDR2 FQGNSA. This CDR3 is 15 amino acids long. The V gene end was trimmed by 4 bases and the J gene end by 5 bases; junction bases not matched to a gene: 4. The CDR3 spells CASSSSGSSTGELFF. CDR3 DNA: TGTGCCAGCAGCTCTAGCGGGAGTTCAACCGGGGAGCTGTTTTTT.

This clonotype was recorded many times. The V gene is TRBV6-2 or TRBV6-3, the J gene TRBJ2-1; possible D gene TRBD2, 6 bases. Per the germline V gene, CDR1 is MNHEY and CDR2 is SVGEGT. Trimming cost V 2 bases and J 9 bases, with 8 bases left between them. The length of the CDR3 is 12 residues. CDR3 loop: CASSYGTGEQFF. Here the CDR3 DNA reads TGTGCCAGCAGTTACGGGACTGGTGAGCAGTTCTTC.

This clonotype occurred once. It may be a read error: a sequence one base away is much more abundant. The CDR3 nucleotides are TGTGCCTGGCAGGGGTTGAACACTGAAGCTTTCTTT. Encoded protein: CAWQGLNTEAFF. V usage is TRBV30 and J usage is TRBJ1-1, with D possibly TRBD1 on 6 matching bases. The CDR3 consists of 12 residues. V lost 5 bases, J lost 0 bases, and 7 bases lay in between. CDR1 is GTSNPN, CDR2 SVGIG, per germline (reference sequence).

Ten or more counts support this clonotype. The CDR3 region has the DNA TGTGCCAGCAGCGTTTCAGGGTCCATCACTGAAGCTTTCTTT. As protein: CASSVSGSITEAFF. The chain employs TRBV12-3 or TRBV12-4 and TRBJ1-1, with D perhaps TRBD1 (5 bases). There are 14 residues in the CDR3. V lost 6 bases to trimming and J lost 4 bases, with 15 bases between them.

This clonotype appeared a few times. J is TRBJ1-2 and V is TRBV20-1; the D gene is possibly TRBD1 (5 bases). Trimming pared 2 bases from V and 2 bases from J, leaving 12 bases between. The germline V gene encodes CDR1 DFQATT and CDR2 SNEGSKA (reference sequence). The CDR3 runs 14 residues. The chain's CDR3 is CSARRQGFNYGYTF. For the CDR3, the DNA is TGCAGTGCTAGAAGGCAGGGCTTCAACTATGGCTACACCTTC.

This clonotype was detected only a few times. V and J are TRBV14 and TRBJ2-7; the D gene is possibly TRBD2 (5 bases). Germline V gene sequence: CDR1 SGHDN, CDR2 FVKESK. Trimming took 4 bases from V and 3 from J, leaving 22 bases between them. This CDR3 spans 17 amino acids. The CDR3 DNA reads TGTGCCAGCAGCCCCGGACTCCCCGGAGAGGTATTCTACGAGCAGTACTTC. Amino acids: CASSPGLPGEVFYEQYF.